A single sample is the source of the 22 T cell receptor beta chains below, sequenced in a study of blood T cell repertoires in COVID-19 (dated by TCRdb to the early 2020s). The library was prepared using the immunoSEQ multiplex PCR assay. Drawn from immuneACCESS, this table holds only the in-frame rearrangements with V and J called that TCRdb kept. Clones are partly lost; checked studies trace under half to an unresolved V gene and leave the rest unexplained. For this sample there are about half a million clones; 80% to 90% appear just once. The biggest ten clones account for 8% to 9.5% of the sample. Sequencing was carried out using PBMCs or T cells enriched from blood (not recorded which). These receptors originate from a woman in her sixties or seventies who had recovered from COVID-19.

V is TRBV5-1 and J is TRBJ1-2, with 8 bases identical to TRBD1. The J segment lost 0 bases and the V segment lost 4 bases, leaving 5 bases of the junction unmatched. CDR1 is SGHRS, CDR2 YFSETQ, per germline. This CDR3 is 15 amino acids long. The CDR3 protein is CASSVGGQANYGYTF. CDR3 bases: TGCGCCAGCAGCGTAGGGGGACAGGCTAACTATGGCTACACCTTC.

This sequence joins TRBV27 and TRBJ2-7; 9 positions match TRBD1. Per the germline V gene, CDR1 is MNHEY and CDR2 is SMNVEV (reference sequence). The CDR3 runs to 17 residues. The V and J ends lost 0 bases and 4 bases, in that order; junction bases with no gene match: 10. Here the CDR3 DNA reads TGTGCCAGCAGTTTATCAAACGGGGACAGGGAAGGGTACGAGCAGTACGTC. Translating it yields CASSLSNGDREGYEQYV.

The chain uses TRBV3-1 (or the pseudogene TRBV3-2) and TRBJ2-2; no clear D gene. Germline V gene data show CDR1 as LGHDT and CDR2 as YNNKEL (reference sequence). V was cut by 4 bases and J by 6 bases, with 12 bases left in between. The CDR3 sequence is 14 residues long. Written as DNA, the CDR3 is TGTGCCAGCAGCCGACCTGACTGGCCCGGGGAGCTGTTTTTT. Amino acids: CASSRPDWPGELFF.

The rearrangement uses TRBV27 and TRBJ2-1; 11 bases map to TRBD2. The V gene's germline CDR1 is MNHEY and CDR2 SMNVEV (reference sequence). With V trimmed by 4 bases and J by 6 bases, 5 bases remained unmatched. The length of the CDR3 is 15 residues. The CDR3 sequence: CASSSPSGGSNEQFF. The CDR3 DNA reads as TGTGCCAGCAGTTCCCCTAGCGGGGGGTCCAATGAGCAGTTCTTC.

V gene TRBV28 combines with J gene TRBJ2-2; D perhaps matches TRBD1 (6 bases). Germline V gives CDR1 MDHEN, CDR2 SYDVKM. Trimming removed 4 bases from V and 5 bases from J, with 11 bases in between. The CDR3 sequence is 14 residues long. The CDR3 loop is CASSSHRETGELFF. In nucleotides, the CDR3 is TGTGCCAGCAGTTCCCACAGGGAGACCGGGGAGCTGTTTTTT. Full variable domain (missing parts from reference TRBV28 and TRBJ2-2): DVKVTQSSRYLVKRTGEKVFLECVQDMDHENMFWYRQDPGLGLRLIYFSYDVKMKEKGDIPEGYSVSREKKERFSLILESASTNQTSMYLCASSSHRETGELFFGEGSRLTVL.

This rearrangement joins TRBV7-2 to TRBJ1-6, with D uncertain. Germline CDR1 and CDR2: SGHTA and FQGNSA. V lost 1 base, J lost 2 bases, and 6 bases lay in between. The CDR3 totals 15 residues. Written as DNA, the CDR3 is TGTGCCAGCAGCTTAGGGTTAGCCTATAATTCACCCCTCCACTTT. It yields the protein CASSLGLAYNSPLHF.

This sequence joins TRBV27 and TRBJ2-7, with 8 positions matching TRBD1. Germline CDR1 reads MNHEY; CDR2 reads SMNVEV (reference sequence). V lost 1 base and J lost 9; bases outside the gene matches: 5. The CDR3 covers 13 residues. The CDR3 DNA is TGTGCCAGCAGTTTATATGGGACAGGCCTGCAGTACGTC. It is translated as CASSLYGTGLQYV.

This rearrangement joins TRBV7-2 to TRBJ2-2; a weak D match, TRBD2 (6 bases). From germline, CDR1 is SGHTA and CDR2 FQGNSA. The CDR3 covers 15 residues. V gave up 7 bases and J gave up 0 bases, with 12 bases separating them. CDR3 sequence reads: CASTKGLPNTGELFF. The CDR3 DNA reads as TGTGCCAGCACTAAGGGACTCCCGAACACCGGGGAGCTGTTTTTT.

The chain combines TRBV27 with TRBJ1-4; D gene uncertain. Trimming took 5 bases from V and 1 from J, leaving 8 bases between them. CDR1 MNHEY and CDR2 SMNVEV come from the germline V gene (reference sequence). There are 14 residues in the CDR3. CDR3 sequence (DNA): TGTGCCAGCAGTCCTACAGTAACTAATGAAAAACTGTTTTTT. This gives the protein CASSPTVTNEKLFF.

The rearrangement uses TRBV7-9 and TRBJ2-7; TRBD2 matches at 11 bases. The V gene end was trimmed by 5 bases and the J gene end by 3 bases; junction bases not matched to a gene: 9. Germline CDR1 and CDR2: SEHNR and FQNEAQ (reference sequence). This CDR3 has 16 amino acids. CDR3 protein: CASSRLRTSGYYEQYF. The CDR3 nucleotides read TGTGCCAGCAGCCGGTTAAGGACTAGCGGGTACTACGAGCAGTACTTC.

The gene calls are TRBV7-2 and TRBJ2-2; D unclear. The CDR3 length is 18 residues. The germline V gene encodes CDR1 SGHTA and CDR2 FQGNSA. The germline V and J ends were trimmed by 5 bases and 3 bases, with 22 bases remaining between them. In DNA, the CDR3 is TGTGCCAGCAGCAGAGGCACGTGGTGGTCGGTAGACACCGGGGAGCTGTTTTTT. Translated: CASSRGTWWSVDTGELFF. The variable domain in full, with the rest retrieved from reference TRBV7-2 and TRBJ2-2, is GAGVSQSPSNKVTEKGKDVELRCDPISGHTALYWYRQSLGQGLEFLIYFQGNSAPDKSGLPSDRFSAERTGGSVSTLTIQRTQQEDSAVYLCASSRGTWWSVDTGELFFGEGSRLTVL.

The CDR3 reads CASSDRLAGGPGVTDTQYF. The CDR3 nucleotides are TGTGCCAGCAGTGACCGACTAGCGGGGGGGCCGGGGGTAACAGATACGCAGTATTTT. This chain connects TRBV6-4 to TRBJ2-3; TRBD2 matches 14 bases. Per germline, CDR1 MRHNA and CDR2 SNTAGT. V gave up 2 bases and J gave up 3 bases; unmatched junction bases: 10. The CDR3 is 19 amino acids.

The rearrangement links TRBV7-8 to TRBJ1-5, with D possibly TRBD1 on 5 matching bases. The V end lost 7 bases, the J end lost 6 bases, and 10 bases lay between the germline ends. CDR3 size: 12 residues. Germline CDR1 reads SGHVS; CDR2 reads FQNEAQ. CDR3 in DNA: TGTGCCAGCACCATCGGGGGTCAGCCCCAGCATTTT. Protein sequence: CASTIGGQPQHF.

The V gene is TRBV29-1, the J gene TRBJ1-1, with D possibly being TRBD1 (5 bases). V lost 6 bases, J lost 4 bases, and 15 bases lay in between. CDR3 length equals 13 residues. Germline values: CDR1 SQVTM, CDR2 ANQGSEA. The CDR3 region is CSVLTVQGTEAFF. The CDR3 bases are TGCAGCGTCCTGACGGTTCAGGGCACTGAAGCTTTCTTT.

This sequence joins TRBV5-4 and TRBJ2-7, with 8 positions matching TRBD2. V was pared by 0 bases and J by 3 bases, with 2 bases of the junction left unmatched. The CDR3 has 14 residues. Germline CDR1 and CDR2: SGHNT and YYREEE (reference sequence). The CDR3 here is CASSLGRGGYEQYF. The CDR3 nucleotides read TGTGCCAGCAGCTTGGGCCGGGGGGGCTACGAGCAGTACTTC. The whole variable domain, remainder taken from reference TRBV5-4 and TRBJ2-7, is ETGVTQSPTHLIKTRGQQVTLRCSSQSGHNTVSWYQQALGQGPQFIFQYYREEENGRGNFPPRFSGLQFPNYSSELNVNALELDDSALYLCASSLGRGGYEQYFGPGTRLTVT.

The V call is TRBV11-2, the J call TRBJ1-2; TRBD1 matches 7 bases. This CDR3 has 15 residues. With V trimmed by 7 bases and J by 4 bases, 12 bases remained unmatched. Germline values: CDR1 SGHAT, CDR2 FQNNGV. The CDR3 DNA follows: TGTGCCAGCACCACAACCCAGGGGGTGAGCTATGGCTACACCTTC. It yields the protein CASTTTQGVSYGYTF.

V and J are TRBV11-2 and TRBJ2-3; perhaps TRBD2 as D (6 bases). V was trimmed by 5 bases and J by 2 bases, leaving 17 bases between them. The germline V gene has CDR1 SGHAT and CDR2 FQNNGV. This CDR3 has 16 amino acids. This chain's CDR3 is CASSPIRRGSTDTQYF. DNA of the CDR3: TGTGCCAGCAGCCCGATCCGGCGGGGATCCACAGATACGCAGTATTTT.

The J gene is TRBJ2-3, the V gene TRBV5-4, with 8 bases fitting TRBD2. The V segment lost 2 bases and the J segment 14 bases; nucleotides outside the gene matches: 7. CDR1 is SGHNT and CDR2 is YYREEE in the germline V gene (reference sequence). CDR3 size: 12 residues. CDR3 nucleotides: TGTGCCAGCAGCTTCGCGGGGGGTTGGGGGTATTTT. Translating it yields CASSFAGGWGYF. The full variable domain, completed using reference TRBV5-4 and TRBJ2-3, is ETGVTQSPTHLIKTRGQQVTLRCSSQSGHNTVSWYQQALGQGPQFIFQYYREEENGRGNFPPRFSGLQFPNYSSELNVNALELDDSALYLCASSFAGGWGYFGPGTRLTVL.

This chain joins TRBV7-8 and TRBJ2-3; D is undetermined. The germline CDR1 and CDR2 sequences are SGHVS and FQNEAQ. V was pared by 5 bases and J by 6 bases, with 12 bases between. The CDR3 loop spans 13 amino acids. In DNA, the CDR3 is TGTGCCAGCAGCCTCCCTGCCGGGGATACGCAGTATTTT. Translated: CASSLPAGDTQYF. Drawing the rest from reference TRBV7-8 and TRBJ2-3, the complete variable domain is GAGVSQSPRYKVAKRGQDVALRCDPISGHVSLFWYQQALGQGPEFLTYFQNEAQLDKSGLPSDRFFAERPEGSVSTLKIQRTQQEDSAVYLCASSLPAGDTQYFGPGTRLTVL.

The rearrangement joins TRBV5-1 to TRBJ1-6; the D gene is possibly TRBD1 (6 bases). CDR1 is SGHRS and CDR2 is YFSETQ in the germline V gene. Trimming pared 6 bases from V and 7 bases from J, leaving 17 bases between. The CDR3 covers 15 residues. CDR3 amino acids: CASKTTEGVNSPLHF. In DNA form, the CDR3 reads TGCGCCAGCAAGACGACAGAGGGGGTGAATTCACCCCTCCACTTT. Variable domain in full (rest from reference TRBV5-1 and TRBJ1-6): KAGVTQTPRYLIKTRGQQVTLSCSPISGHRSVSWYQQTPGQGLQFLFEYFSETQRNKGNFPGRFSGRQFSNSRSEMNVSTLELGDSALYLCASKTTEGVNSPLHFGNGTRLTVT.

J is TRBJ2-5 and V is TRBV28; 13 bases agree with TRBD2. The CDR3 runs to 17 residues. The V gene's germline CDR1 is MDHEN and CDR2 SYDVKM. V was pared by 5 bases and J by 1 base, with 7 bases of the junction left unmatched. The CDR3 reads CASSPLGLAGIQETQYF. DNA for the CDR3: TGTGCCAGCAGTCCCCTGGGACTAGCGGGGATCCAAGAGACCCAGTACTTC.

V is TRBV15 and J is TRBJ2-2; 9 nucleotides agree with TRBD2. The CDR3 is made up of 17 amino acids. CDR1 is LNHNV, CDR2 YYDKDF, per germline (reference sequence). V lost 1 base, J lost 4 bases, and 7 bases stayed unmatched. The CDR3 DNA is TGTGCCACCAGCAGAGGGGGACTAGCTAGACTCACCGGGGAGCTGTTTTTT. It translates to CATSRGGLARLTGELFF.